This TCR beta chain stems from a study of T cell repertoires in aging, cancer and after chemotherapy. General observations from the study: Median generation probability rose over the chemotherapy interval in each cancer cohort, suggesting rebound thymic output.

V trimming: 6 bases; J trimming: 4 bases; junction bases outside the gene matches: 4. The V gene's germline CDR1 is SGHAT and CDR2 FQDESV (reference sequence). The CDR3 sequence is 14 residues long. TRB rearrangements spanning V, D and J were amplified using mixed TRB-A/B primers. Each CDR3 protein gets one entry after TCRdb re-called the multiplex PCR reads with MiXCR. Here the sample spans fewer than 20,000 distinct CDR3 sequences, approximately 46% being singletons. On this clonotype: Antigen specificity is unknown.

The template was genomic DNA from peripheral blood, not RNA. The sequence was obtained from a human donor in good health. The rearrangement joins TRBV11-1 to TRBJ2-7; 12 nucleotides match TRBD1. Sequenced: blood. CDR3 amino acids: CASRGQGAAYEQYF. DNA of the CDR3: TGTGCCAGCAGGGGACAGGGGGCGGCGTACGAGCAGTACTTC.